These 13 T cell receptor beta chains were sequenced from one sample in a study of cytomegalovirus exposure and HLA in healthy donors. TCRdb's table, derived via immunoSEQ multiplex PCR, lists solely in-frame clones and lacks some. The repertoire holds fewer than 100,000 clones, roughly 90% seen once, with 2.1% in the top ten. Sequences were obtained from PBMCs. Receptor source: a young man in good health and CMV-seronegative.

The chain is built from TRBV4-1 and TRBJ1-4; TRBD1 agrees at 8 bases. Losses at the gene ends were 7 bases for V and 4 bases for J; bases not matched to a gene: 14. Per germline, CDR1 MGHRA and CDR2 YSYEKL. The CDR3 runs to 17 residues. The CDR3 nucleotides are TGCGCCAGCACCGCGATGCCTCAGGGGGCAGGTAATGAAAAACTGTTTTTT. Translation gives CASTAMPQGAGNEKLFF.

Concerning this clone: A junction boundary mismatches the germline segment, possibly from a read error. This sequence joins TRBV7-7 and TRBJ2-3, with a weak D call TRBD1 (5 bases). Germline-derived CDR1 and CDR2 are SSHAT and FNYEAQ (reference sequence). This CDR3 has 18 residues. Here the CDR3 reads CASSHKGPDALDTDTQYF. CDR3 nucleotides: TGTGCTAGCAGCCACAAGGGGCCCGATGCCCTTGACACAGATACGCAGTATTTT.

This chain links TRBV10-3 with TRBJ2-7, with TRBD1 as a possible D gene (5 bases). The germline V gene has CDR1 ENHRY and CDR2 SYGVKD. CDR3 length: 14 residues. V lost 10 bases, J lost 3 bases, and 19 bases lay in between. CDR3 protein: CATQELDTLYEQYF. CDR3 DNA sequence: TGTGCCACACAGGAGCTTGACACTCTCTACGAGCAGTACTTC.

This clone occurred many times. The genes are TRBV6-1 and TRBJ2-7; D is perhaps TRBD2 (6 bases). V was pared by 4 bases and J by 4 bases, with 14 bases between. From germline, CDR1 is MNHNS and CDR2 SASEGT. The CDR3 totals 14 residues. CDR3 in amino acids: CASSVSQGGYEQYF. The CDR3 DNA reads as TGTGCCAGCAGTGTTAGTCAGGGAGGTTACGAGCAGTACTTC.

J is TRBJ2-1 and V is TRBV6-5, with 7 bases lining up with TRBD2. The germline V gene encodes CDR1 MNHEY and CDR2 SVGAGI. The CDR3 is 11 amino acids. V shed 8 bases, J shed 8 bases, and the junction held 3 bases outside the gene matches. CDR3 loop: CASSRGDEQFF. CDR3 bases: TGTGCCAGCTCCCGGGGGGATGAGCAGTTCTTC.

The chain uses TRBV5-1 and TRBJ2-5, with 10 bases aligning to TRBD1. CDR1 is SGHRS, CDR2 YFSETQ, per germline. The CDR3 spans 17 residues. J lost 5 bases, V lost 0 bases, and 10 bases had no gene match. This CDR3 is CASSLELTGGLGETQYF. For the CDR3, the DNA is TGCGCCAGCAGCTTGGAACTGACAGGGGGCTTGGGGGAGACCCAGTACTTC.

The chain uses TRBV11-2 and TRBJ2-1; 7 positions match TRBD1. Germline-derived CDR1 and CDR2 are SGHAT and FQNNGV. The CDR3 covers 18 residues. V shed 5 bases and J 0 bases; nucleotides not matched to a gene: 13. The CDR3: CASSVAHRGGPSYNEQFF. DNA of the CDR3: TGTGCCAGCAGCGTAGCACACAGGGGTGGGCCCTCCTACAATGAGCAGTTCTTC.

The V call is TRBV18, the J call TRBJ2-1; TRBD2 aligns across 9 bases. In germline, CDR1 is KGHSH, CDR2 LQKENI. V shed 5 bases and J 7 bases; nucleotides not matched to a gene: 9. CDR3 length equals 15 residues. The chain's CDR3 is CASSAMAGLANEQFF. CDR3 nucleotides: TGTGCCAGCTCAGCAATGGCGGGACTAGCAAATGAGCAGTTCTTC.

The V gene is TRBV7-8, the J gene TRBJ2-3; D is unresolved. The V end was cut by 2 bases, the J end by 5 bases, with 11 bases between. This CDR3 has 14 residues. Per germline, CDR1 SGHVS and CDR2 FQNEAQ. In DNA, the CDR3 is TGTGCCAGCAGCTTATCCCGGGTCGGAGATACGCAGTATTTT. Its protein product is CASSLSRVGDTQYF.

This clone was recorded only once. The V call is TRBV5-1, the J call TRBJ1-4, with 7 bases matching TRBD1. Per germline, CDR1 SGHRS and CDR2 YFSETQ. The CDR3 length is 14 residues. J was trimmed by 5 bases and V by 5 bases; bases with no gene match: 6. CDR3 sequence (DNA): TGCGCCAGCAGTTACGGGACAGACAATGAAAAACTGTTTTTT. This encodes CASSYGTDNEKLFF.

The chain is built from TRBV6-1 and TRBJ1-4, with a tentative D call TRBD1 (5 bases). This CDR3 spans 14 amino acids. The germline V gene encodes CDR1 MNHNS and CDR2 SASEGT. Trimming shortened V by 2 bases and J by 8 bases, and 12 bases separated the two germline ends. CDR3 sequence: CASSEIGDGEKLFF. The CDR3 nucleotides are TGTGCCAGCAGTGAAATAGGGGATGGGGAAAAACTGTTTTTT.

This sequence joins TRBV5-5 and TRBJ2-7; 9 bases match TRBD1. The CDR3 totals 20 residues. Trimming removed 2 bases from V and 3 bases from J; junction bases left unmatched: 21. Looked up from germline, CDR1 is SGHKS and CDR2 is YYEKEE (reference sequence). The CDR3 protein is CASSLGSGGTGRMGYYEQYF. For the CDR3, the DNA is TGTGCCAGCAGCTTAGGTAGTGGAGGGACAGGGCGGATGGGCTACTACGAGCAGTACTTC.

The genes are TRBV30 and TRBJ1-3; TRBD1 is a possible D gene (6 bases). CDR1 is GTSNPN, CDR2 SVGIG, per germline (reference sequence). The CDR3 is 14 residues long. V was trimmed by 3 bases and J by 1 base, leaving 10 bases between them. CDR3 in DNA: TGTGCCTGGAGCAAACAGGGTTCTGGAAACACCATATATTTT. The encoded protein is CAWSKQGSGNTIYF.